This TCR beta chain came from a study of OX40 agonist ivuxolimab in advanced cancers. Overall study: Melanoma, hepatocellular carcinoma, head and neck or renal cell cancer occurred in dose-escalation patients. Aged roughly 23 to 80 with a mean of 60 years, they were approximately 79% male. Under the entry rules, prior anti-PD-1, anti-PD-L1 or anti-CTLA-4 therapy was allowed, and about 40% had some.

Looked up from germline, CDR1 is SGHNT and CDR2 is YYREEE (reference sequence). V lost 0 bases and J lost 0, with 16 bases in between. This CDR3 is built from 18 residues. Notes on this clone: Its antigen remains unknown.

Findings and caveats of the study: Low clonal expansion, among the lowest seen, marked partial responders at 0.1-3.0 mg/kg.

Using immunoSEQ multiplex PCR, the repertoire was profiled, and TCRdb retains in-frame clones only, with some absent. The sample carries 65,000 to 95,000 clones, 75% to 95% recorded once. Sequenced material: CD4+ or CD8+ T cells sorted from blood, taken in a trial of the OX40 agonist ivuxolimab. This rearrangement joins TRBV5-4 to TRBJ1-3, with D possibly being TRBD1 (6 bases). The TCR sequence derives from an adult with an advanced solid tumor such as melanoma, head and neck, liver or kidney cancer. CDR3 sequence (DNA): TGTGCCAGCAGCTTGGATGGGACAACTAGGGCCTCTGGAAACACCATATATTTT. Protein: CASSLDGTTRASGNTIYF.